A single sample is the source of the 5 T cell receptor beta chains below, sequenced in a study of T cells in Graves' hyperthyroidism and ophthalmopathy. Amplification of TCR beta CDR3 regions was performed using RNA transcripts as template. First-round RT-PCR of the TCR CDR3 relied on the HTBI primer set. TCRdb ran MiXCR on the multiplex PCR reads and lists one entry per CDR3 protein. The data show fewer than 350,000 distinct CDR3 sequences, 15% to 20% seen once. Sequencing input: blood. The receptors shown here come from a woman aged 40 to 50 with Graves' ophthalmopathy.

This clonotype was counted ten times or more. The chain is built from TRBV30 and TRBJ1-2; D may be TRBD1 (5 bases). With 3 bases removed from V and 4 bases from J, the gap between germline ends came to 12 bases. There are 13 residues in the CDR3. CDR1 and CDR2 (germline): GTSNPN, SVGIG (reference sequence). CDR3 protein: CAWSPPGSYGYTF. As DNA, the CDR3 is TGTGCCTGGAGCCCCCCAGGGAGCTATGGCTACACCTTC.

This clonotype was detected ten times or more. This sequence joins TRBV4-1 and TRBJ2-7; maybe TRBD2 (5 bases). Germline CDR1 and CDR2: MGHRA and YSYEKL. The CDR3 has 12 amino acids. Trimming cost V 2 bases and J 5 bases, with 7 bases left between them. CDR3 protein: CASSQTGDEQYF. In DNA, the CDR3 is TGCGCCAGCAGCCAAACCGGGGACGAGCAGTACTTC.

This clonotype was counted many times. V and J are TRBV9 and TRBJ1-1; D not resolved. V shed 4 bases and J shed 3 bases, with 13 bases lying between them. Germline V gene sequence: CDR1 SGDLS, CDR2 YYNGEE. The CDR3 extends over 14 amino acids. CDR3 nucleotides: TGTGCCAGCAGCCTGCGGCGCGTTGACACTGAAGCTTTCTTT. It codes for CASSLRRVDTEAFF.

Concerning this clonotype itself: Just one base apart from a much larger clone, this may be a read error. CDR3 nucleotides: TGTGTCAGCAGCCCACGGACTAGCGGGGTGAAGGGGTACGAGCAGTACTTC. This gives the protein CVSSPRTSGVKGYEQYF. The chain is built from TRBV11-1 and TRBJ2-7; TRBD2 matches 12 bases. This CDR3 region has 17 residues. Per germline, CDR1 SGHAT and CDR2 FQDESV (reference sequence).

This clonotype appeared many times. The chain uses TRBV7-2 and TRBJ2-4; D remains unclear. Germline CDR1 and CDR2: SGHTA and FQGNSA. Deletions cut 2 bases from V and 0 bases from J, with 5 bases between. CDR3 length equals 14 residues. The CDR3 DNA follows: TGTGCCAGCAGCTTATCCGTAGCCAAAAACATTCAGTACTTC. It encodes CASSLSVAKNIQYF. The full variable domain, its missing parts supplied by reference TRBV7-2 and TRBJ2-4, is GAGVSQSPSNKVTEKGKDVELRCDPISGHTALYWYRQSLGQGLEFLIYFQGNSAPDKSGLPSDRFSAERTGGSVSTLTIQRTQQEDSAVYLCASSLSVAKNIQYFGAGTRLSVL.